One sample yielded the 24 T cell receptor beta chains listed below, sequenced in a study of cytomegalovirus exposure and HLA in healthy donors. PCR employed 60 Vbeta and 13 Jbeta primers. Repertoires were generated with immunoSEQ multiplex PCR, while TCRdb's copy carries only in-frame clones and drops some. The sample table includes about 50,000 clones. Specimen: PBMCs. These receptors were taken from a woman aged 18-35 years in good health and CMV-seronegative.

The chain recombines TRBV10-3 with TRBJ2-7; 7 positions agree with TRBD1. The CDR3 is made up of 17 amino acids. V dropped 4 bases and J dropped 5; count of bases not matched to a gene: 17. Germline V lookup: CDR1 ENHRY, CDR2 SYGVKD. The CDR3 DNA reads as TGTGCCATCAGTGCACGCCAAACCCCGGGACAGAGTAACGAGCAGTACTTC. Translated: CAISARQTPGQSNEQYF.

The chain uses TRBV29-1 and TRBJ2-1; 8 bases line up with TRBD2. Unmatched junction bases numbered 16, after V lost 5 bases and J lost 4 bases. The CDR3 consists of 17 residues. Germline V gene data show CDR1 as SQVTM and CDR2 as ANQGSEA. CDR3 DNA: TGCAGCGTTCAAACACTTTATACTAGCGGAGCGTACAATGAGCAGTTCTTC. Protein sequence: CSVQTLYTSGAYNEQFF.

The V and J genes are TRBV9 and TRBJ2-5; 7 bases fit TRBD2. V lost 1 base and J lost 2; bases outside the gene matches: 5. Looked up from germline, CDR1 is SGDLS and CDR2 is YYNGEE. The CDR3 covers 15 residues. The CDR3 DNA is TGTGCCAGCAGCGTAACAGCGGGGTCACAAGAGACCCAGTACTTC. Its protein is CASSVTAGSQETQYF. Filled out from reference TRBV9 and TRBJ2-5, the complete variable domain reads DSGVTQTPKHLITATGQRVTLRCSPRSGDLSVYWYQQSLDQGLQFLIQYYNGEERAKGNILERFSAQQFPDLHSELNLSSLELGDSALYFCASSVTAGSQETQYFGPGTRLLVL.

This sequence joins TRBV6-1 and TRBJ2-7, with D tentatively TRBD2 (5 bases). Germline values: CDR1 MNHNS, CDR2 SASEGT. The V and J ends lost 4 bases and 4 bases respectively, with 14 bases between them. The CDR3 is made up of 14 amino acids. Here the CDR3 reads CASSGRVDGYEQYF. The CDR3 DNA reads as TGTGCCAGCAGTGGGCGGGTGGACGGGTACGAGCAGTACTTC.

The CDR3 sequence is CASSMSGTGNTIYF. CDR3 coding DNA: TGTGCCAGTAGTATGTCAGGGACAGGAAACACCATATATTTT. This rearrangement joins TRBV19 to TRBJ1-3; D perhaps matches TRBD1 (6 bases). The CDR3 sequence is 14 residues long. V was shortened by 3 bases and J by 4 bases, with 10 bases between the two germline ends. The germline gives CDR1 LNHDA, CDR2 SQIVND (reference sequence).

The chain uses TRBV6-5 and TRBJ1-4, with TRBD1 matching 9 bases. With V trimmed by 5 bases and J by 6 bases, 4 bases remained unmatched. Germline V gene sequence: CDR1 MNHEY, CDR2 SVGAGI. The CDR3 length is 14 residues. CDR3: CASSAGTGHEKLFF. CDR3 coding DNA: TGTGCCAGCAGTGCCGGGACAGGGCATGAAAAACTGTTTTTT.

The chain employs TRBV5-1 and TRBJ2-3, with D perhaps TRBD2 (6 bases). The CDR3 length is 16 residues. Germline assignment: CDR1 SGHRS and CDR2 YFSETQ. Trimming shortened V by 0 bases and J by 0 bases, and 11 bases separated the two germline ends. CDR3 in DNA: TGCGCCAGCAGCTTGGCCGGGGCGGGGAGCACAGATACGCAGTATTTT. Protein sequence: CASSLAGAGSTDTQYF.

The chain couples TRBV5-6 to TRBJ2-1; no firm D call. Germline-derived CDR1 and CDR2 are SGHDT and YYEEEE. The CDR3 has 13 residues. V lost 0 bases and J lost 4, with 5 bases in between. The DNA for the CDR3 is TGTGCCAGCAGCTTGGCGCAGTACAATGAGCAGTTCTTC. Translated, it gives CASSLAQYNEQFF.

To note about this clone: One end of the junction does not line up with germline, which may come from a read error. The chain couples TRBV7-9 to TRBJ2-7, with D perhaps matching TRBD2 (6 bases). The CDR3 consists of 12 residues. Germline CDR1 is SEHNR and CDR2 is FQNEAQ (reference sequence). The CDR3 here is CASSLEAETRAF. The CDR3 coding sequence is TGTGCCAGCAGCTTAGAGGCGGAGACTAGGGCATTC.

This rearrangement joins TRBV4-2 to TRBJ2-7; perhaps TRBD2 as D (7 bases). The V gene's germline CDR1 is LGHNA and CDR2 YNFKEQ. The CDR3 has 15 amino acids. Deletions cut 4 bases from V and 3 bases from J, with 16 bases between. In nucleotides, the CDR3 is TGTGCCAGCAGCCGAAGGGGGGGGGAGAGCTACGAGCAGTACTTC. Translation gives CASSRRGGESYEQYF.

The chain recombines TRBV5-1 with TRBJ2-3; 9 bases are shared with TRBD1. With V trimmed by 5 bases and J by 4 bases, 5 bases remained unmatched. The germline V gene has CDR1 SGHRS and CDR2 YFSETQ. This CDR3 is built from 14 residues. The CDR3 nucleotides read TGCGCCAGCAGTTGGGACAGGGCCGCAGATACGCAGTATTTT. This encodes CASSWDRAADTQYF.

The chain employs TRBV27 and TRBJ2-2; D uncertain. The CDR3 covers 14 residues. V lost 1 base, J lost 6 bases, and 9 bases lay in between. Germline V gene lookup returns CDR1 MNHEY and CDR2 SMNVEV (reference sequence). CDR3 residues: CASSLYRVAGELFF. The CDR3 bases are TGTGCCAGCAGTTTATACCGGGTTGCCGGGGAGCTGTTTTTT.

The CDR3 sequence: CASSGQGSYGYTF. The CDR3, as DNA: TGTGCCAGCAGTGGACAGGGTAGCTATGGCTACACCTTC. This chain joins TRBV2 and TRBJ1-2; 7 bases align to TRBD1. The trim removed 4 bases at V and 4 bases at J, leaving 3 bases unmatched. Germline CDR1 SNHLY, CDR2 FYNNEI. The CDR3 extends over 13 amino acids.

This rearrangement joins TRBV18 to TRBJ2-7; D is possibly TRBD2 (6 bases). The CDR3 extends over 15 amino acids. The V end was cut by 3 bases, the J end by 5 bases, with 17 bases between. Looked up from germline, CDR1 is KGHSH and CDR2 is LQKENI. DNA for the CDR3: TGTGCCAGCTCACCCCCGGCGGGGTATTATAACGAGCAGTACTTC. Translated, it gives CASSPPAGYYNEQYF.

About this clone: The same CDR3 arises from other DNA sequences in this sample as well. The V gene is TRBV5-1, the J gene TRBJ1-5, with 7 positions matching TRBD1. The CDR3 is 14 residues long. The germline gives CDR1 SGHRS, CDR2 YFSETQ. With V trimmed by 0 bases and J by 5 bases, 2 bases remained unmatched. The CDR3 bases are TGCGCCAGCAGCTTGGGACAGGGAGATCAGCCCCAGCATTTT. It encodes CASSLGQGDQPQHF.

J is TRBJ2-7 and V is TRBV4-2; 9 bases match TRBD2. V lost 3 bases, J lost 2 bases, and 8 bases stayed unmatched. Germline CDR1 reads LGHNA; CDR2 reads YNFKEQ. The CDR3 covers 16 residues. This CDR3 reads CASSQGLAGVPYEQYF. The CDR3 DNA sequence: TGTGCCAGCAGCCAGGGTTTAGCGGGAGTTCCCTACGAGCAGTACTTC.

The chain recombines TRBV13 with TRBJ2-5, with D perhaps TRBD2 (5 bases). This CDR3 has 15 amino acids. V was cut by 1 base and J by 0 bases, with 9 bases left in between. From germline, CDR1 is PRHDT and CDR2 FYEKMQ (reference sequence). The CDR3 spells CASSLEVEDQETQYF. CDR3 DNA sequence: TGTGCCAGCAGCTTAGAAGTGGAGGACCAAGAGACCCAGTACTTC.

The chain uses TRBV6-6 and TRBJ1-6; TRBD1 might be the D (6 bases). Germline assignment: CDR1 MNHNY and CDR2 SVGAGI (reference sequence). This CDR3 is built from 15 residues. The V and J ends lost 0 bases and 7 bases respectively, with 10 bases between them. This chain's CDR3 is CASSYSPGANSPLHF. The CDR3 nucleotides read TGTGCCAGCAGTTACTCCCCAGGGGCAAATTCACCCCTCCACTTT.

J is TRBJ2-3 and V is TRBV2; D is unclear. This CDR3 is built from 16 residues. Germline assignment: CDR1 SNHLY and CDR2 FYNNEI. The V end lost 10 bases, the J end lost 0 bases, and 20 bases lay between the germline ends. Here the CDR3 reads CATTRLGSLSTDTQYF. CDR3 DNA sequence: TGTGCCACCACCCGTCTAGGCAGCCTGAGCACAGATACGCAGTATTTT.

This chain uses TRBV19 with TRBJ2-7; TRBD1 matches at 9 bases. The CDR3 contains 16 residues. Germline-derived CDR1 and CDR2 are LNHDA and SQIVND (reference sequence). V shed 6 bases and J 3 bases; nucleotides not matched to a gene: 12. For the CDR3, the DNA is TGTGCCAGTAGCCGACTCGGGACAGGGCTCAACTACGAGCAGTACTTC. It translates to CASSRLGTGLNYEQYF.

This sequence joins TRBV4-2 and TRBJ1-2, with 7 nucleotides matching TRBD1. Per the germline V gene, CDR1 is LGHNA and CDR2 is YNFKEQ. J lost 1 base, V lost 2 bases, and 16 bases had no gene match. This CDR3 has 19 residues. CDR3 amino acids: CASSQLPPGQTQFNYGYTF. DNA of the CDR3: TGTGCCAGCAGCCAACTACCCCCGGGACAGACCCAATTTAACTATGGCTACACCTTC.

The chain is built from TRBV5-1 and TRBJ2-7; TRBD1 matches at 9 bases. The germline V gene has CDR1 SGHRS and CDR2 YFSETQ. J gave up 5 bases and V 3 bases, and 9 bases lay outside the gene matches. The CDR3 length is 15 residues. CDR3 in amino acids: CASSSTGGFRNEQYF. The DNA of the CDR3 is TGCGCCAGCAGCTCTACAGGGGGCTTTCGGAACGAGCAGTACTTC.

CDR3 in DNA: TGCAGCGTTGTAAACATAAACTGGGGGGCTAACTATGGCTACACCTTC. Protein sequence: CSVVNINWGANYGYTF. The rearrangement uses TRBV29-1 and TRBJ1-2; D might be TRBD1 (5 bases). The CDR3 is 16 amino acids. V lost 4 bases, J lost 0 bases, and 18 bases lay in between. Germline V lookup: CDR1 SQVTM, CDR2 ANQGSEA.

The chain has TRBV4-1 and TRBJ1-2; perhaps TRBD1 as D (5 bases). Germline V CDR1 and CDR2: MGHRA, YSYEKL. With 1 base removed from V and 6 bases from J, the gap between germline ends came to 9 bases. The CDR3 has 13 residues. The CDR3 here is CASSQGAGHGYTF. The CDR3 DNA reads as TGCGCCAGCAGCCAAGGGGCAGGGCATGGCTACACCTTC.